This T cell receptor (beta chain) was profiled in a study of T cells in Graves' hyperthyroidism and ophthalmopathy. CDR3 size: 14 residues. The germline CDR1 and CDR2 sequences are SGHDN and FVKESK. Criteria for exclusion of patients were uncontrolled infection, other autoimmune disease, pregnancy or lactation. It was RNA transcripts that yielded the amplified TCR beta CDR3 regions. A set of HTBI primers served as the primers for a first-round RT-PCR of the TCR CDR3. TCRdb ran MiXCR on the multiplex PCR reads and lists one entry per CDR3 protein. The data show 300,000 to 500,000 distinct CDR3 sequences, around 15% seen once. This clonotype has only a few counts. A read error may produce the germline difference seen at one junction end.

This receptor was identified in a middle-aged man with Graves' ophthalmopathy. V usage is TRBV14 and J usage is TRBJ2-7, with D unclear. The sample consisted of blood. Here the CDR3 reads CASSQWDPPYERYF. The CDR3 region has the DNA TGTGCCAGCAGCCAATGGGATCCACCCTACGAGCGGTACTTC.